The 4 T cell receptor beta chains reported below all come from one sample, sequenced in a study of T cells in Graves' hyperthyroidism and ophthalmopathy. Amplified regions were TCR beta CDR3 sequences from RNA transcripts. The HTBI set primed first-round TCR CDR3 RT-PCR. TCRdb used MiXCR to reprocess the multiplex PCR reads, holding one entry per CDR3 protein. The table shows about 300,000 distinct CDR3 sequences, with approximately 16% occurring only once. The source material was blood. Every receptor here comes from a man aged 25-45 years with Graves' hyperthyroidism.

With respect to this clonotype: A much larger clone sits a single nucleotide away, making a read error possible. The CDR3 protein is CASRWGLAASEQYF. DNA of the CDR3: TGTGCCAGCAGGTGGGGACTAGCGGCCTCCGAGCAGTACTTC. The chain recombines TRBV12-3 or TRBV12-4 with TRBJ2-7; 11 bases map to TRBD2. The CDR3 length is 14 residues. J was trimmed by 6 bases and V by 6 bases; bases with no gene match: 7.

This clonotype was detected only a few times. At one end the junction does not follow the germline gene, possibly because of a read error. The V and J genes are TRBV6-1 and TRBJ1-1, with D possibly TRBD1 on 6 matching bases. The CDR3 has 14 amino acids. Germline V gives CDR1 MNHNS, CDR2 SASEGT. In DNA form, the CDR3 reads TGTGCCAGCAGTAAACAGGGAGCGAACACTGAAGCTCTCTTT. Encoded protein: CASSKQGANTEALF.

About this clonotype: One base away lies a much larger clone, so this may be a sequencing read error. The chain has TRBV28 and TRBJ2-5, with TRBD1 as a possible D gene (5 bases). CDR3 size: 13 residues. Germline V CDR1 and CDR2: MDHEN, SYDVKM. CDR3 sequence: CVSSLRGKETQYF. CDR3 sequence (DNA): TGTGTCAGCAGTTTAAGGGGAAAGGAGACCCAGTACTTC.

This clonotype occurred many times. The chain couples TRBV18 to TRBJ2-7; 9 nucleotides agree with TRBD2. The germline gives CDR1 KGHSH, CDR2 LQKENI. This CDR3 contains 14 residues. The V and J ends lost 2 bases and 3 bases, in that order; junction bases with no gene match: 2. CDR3 amino acids: CASSPGGRGYEQYF. As DNA, the CDR3 is TGTGCCAGCTCACCAGGCGGGAGGGGCTACGAGCAGTACTTC.